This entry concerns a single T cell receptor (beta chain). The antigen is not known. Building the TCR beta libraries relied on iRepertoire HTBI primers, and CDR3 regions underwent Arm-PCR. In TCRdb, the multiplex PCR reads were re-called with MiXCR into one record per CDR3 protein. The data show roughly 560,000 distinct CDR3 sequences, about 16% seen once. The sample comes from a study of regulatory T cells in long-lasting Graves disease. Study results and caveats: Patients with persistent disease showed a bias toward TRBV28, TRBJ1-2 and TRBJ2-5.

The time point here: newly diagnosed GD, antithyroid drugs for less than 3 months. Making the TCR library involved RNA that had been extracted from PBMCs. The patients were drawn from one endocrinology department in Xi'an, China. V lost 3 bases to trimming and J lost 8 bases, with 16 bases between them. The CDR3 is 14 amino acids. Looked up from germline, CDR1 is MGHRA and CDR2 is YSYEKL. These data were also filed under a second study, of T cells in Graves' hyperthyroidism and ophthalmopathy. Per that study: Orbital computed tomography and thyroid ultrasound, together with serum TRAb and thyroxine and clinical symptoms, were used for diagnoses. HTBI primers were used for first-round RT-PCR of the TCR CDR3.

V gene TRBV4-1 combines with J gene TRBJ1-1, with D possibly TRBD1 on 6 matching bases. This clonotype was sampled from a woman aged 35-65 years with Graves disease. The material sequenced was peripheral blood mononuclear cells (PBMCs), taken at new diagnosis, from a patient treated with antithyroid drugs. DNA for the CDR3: TGCGCCAGCAGCCACCCTCCGCGAACAGGGGAAGCTTTCTTT. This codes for CASSHPPRTGEAFF.